The table lists the clone carrying this T cell receptor beta chain with a count of one. This sample is part of a study of shared clonotypes between healthy human individuals. V was pared by 3 bases and J by 4 bases, with 12 bases between. CDR1 is SQVTM and CDR2 is ANQGSEA in the germline V gene. The CDR3 is 13 residues long. The repertoire was sequenced with immunoSEQ multiplex PCR; TCRdb's copy has only in-frame clones and lacks some. This table has approximately 470,000 clones, 81% appearing once. This TCR came from a woman aged 40-49 years in good health. Some clones in this sample may be carry-over from other donors' samples. The gene calls are TRBV29-1 and TRBJ2-5; D gene ambiguous. Sequencing input: PBMCs. DNA of the CDR3: TGCAGCGTTGACTCGGGCCCGCCAGAGACCCAGTACTTC. Encoded protein: CSVDSGPPETQYF. The whole variable domain, remainder taken from reference TRBV29-1 and TRBJ2-5, is SAVISQKPSRDICQRGTSLTIQCQVDSQVTMMFWYRQQPGQSLTLIATANQGSEATYESGFVIDKFPISRPNLTFSTLTVSNMSPEDSSIYLCSVDSGPPETQYFGPGTRLLVL.